Shown below are 4 T cell receptor beta chains from a single sample sequenced in a study of Ad26.COV2.S vaccination and SARS-CoV-2 variants. Treatment described: some 20 received Ad26.COV2.S at low or high dose, single or two shots; several received placebo; per-sample allocation not given. Collection of samples fell on day 63 after the first vaccine or placebo injection. Assay used: immunoSEQ multiplex PCR; TCRdb lists only in-frame clones, some missing. Of about 480,000 clones listed, around 88% were seen once; the top ten hold around 13%. The sequences come from peripheral blood, collected in a trial of Ad26.COV2.S vaccine versus placebo. These TCRs come from a person aged 18 to 59 who received the Ad26.COV2.S COVID-19 vaccine or a placebo.

This chain joins TRBV10-3 and TRBJ2-1; D possibly matches TRBD1 or TRBD2 (6 bases each). This CDR3 comprises 15 residues. V was cut by 3 bases and J by 8 bases, with 17 bases left in between. Germline V gene lookup returns CDR1 ENHRY and CDR2 SYGVKD. The CDR3 reads CAISDSQGLGDEQFF. In DNA, the CDR3 is TGTGCCATCAGTGATTCACAGGGACTGGGCGATGAGCAGTTCTTC.

V and J are TRBV6-5 and TRBJ1-1, with 8 bases fitting TRBD1. In germline, CDR1 is MNHEY, CDR2 SVGAGI. V shed 4 bases, J shed 0 bases, and the junction held 1 base outside the gene matches. The CDR3 is 14 residues long. CDR3 in amino acids: CASSWDRMNTEAFF. For the CDR3, the DNA is TGTGCCAGCAGTTGGGACAGGATGAACACTGAAGCTTTCTTT.

The V call is TRBV7-3, the J call TRBJ2-1; 9 bases align to TRBD1. The germline gives CDR1 SGHTA, CDR2 FQGTGA. CDR3 length equals 16 residues. J was trimmed by 2 bases and V by 4 bases; bases with no gene match: 6. The chain's CDR3 is CASSYTGTGPYNEQFF. The CDR3, as DNA: TGTGCCAGCAGCTACACCGGGACAGGGCCCTACAATGAGCAGTTCTTC.

This clone was detected only a few times. The rearrangement links TRBV3-1 (or the pseudogene TRBV3-2) to TRBJ1-1, with TRBD1 matching 8 bases. Germline assignment: CDR1 LGHDT and CDR2 YNNKEL (reference sequence). CDR3 size: 15 residues. V gave up 9 bases and J gave up 5 bases; unmatched junction bases: 14. The CDR3 nucleotides are TGTGCCAGTCGGAGGACAGGGTTAAGGTGGACTGAAGCTTTCTTT. Amino acid sequence: CASRRTGLRWTEAFF.